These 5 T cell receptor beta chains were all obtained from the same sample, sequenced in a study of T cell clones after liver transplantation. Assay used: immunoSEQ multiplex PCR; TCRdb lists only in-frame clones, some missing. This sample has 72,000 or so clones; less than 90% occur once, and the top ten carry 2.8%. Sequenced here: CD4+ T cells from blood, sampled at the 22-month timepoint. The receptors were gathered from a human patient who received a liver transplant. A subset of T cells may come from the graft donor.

CDR3 sequence reads: CASTLAGGPGDTQYF. The CDR3 bases are TGTGCCAGCACCCTAGCGGGGGGGCCTGGAGATACGCAGTATTTT. V and J are TRBV6-5 and TRBJ2-3; 12 bases fit TRBD2. J gave up 5 bases and V 7 bases, and 7 bases lay outside the gene matches. CDR3 length: 15 residues. Germline CDR1 is MNHEY and CDR2 is SVGAGI.

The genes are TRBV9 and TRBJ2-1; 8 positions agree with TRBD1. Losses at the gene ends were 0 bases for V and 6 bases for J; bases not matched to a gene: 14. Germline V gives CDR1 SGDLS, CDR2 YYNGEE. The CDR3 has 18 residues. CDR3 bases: TGTGCCAGCAGCGTAGTTGCCGCCGGGACAGGAGCTTCCAATGAGCAGTTCTTC. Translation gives CASSVVAAGTGASNEQFF.

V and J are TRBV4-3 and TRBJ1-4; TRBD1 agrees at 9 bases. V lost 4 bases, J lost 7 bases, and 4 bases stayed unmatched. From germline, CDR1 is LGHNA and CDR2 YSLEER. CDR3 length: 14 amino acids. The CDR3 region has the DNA TGCGCCAGCAGCCCCGGGACAGGGTTTGAAAAACTGTTTTTT. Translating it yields CASSPGTGFEKLFF.

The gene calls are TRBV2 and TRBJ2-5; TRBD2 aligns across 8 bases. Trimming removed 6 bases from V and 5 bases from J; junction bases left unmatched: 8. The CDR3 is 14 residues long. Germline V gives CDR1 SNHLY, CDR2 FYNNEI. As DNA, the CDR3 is TGTGCCAGCAGGGCCCGAACGGGGGGGGAGACCCAGTACTTC. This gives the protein CASRARTGGETQYF.

CDR3 in amino acids: CASSSLEIALQYF. In nucleotides, the CDR3 is TGTGCCAGCAGCTCTCTAGAAATCGCTCTACAGTATTTT. This chain links TRBV7-9 with TRBJ2-3; no clear D. The V gene lost 4 bases and the J gene lost 12 bases, with 17 bases spanning the gap. Germline V gene data show CDR1 as SEHNR and CDR2 as FQNEAQ (reference sequence). CDR3 size: 13 residues.